Reported below is one T cell receptor beta chain. Its target antigen remains unknown. No per-base quality is available; no much larger clone lies one base away. Genomic DNA was extracted from sorted cells for sequencing of the TCRbeta CDR3 region. The immunoSEQ Assay was used for sequencing of TCRbeta CDR3 regions. TCRdb stores this immuneACCESS table with in-frame sequences only. Part of the clones is absent; in the studies checked, under half of the shortfall reflects unresolved V genes, and no reason is known for the rest. The sample table contains about 48,000 clones; only one count was recorded for 70% to 85% of them. About 1.8% of the sample is taken by the ten largest. This specimen comes from a study of OX40 agonist ivuxolimab in advanced cancers. Study-level background: Ivuxolimab was a fully human IgG2 agonistic monoclonal antibody targeting the costimulatory receptor OX40 (CD134). Peripheral TCRbeta sequencing aimed to test whether ivuxolimab altered TCR sequence diversity and caused clonal T-cell expansion. Intravenous ivuxolimab was administered to patients every 2 weeks at six dose levels: 0.01, 0.1, 0.3, 1.5, 3 and 10 mg/kg. Partial responses occurred in three dose-escalation patients: two with cutaneous melanoma and one with hepatocellular carcinoma. Of the approximately 54 patients in dose escalation, 19 had hepatocellular carcinoma, roughly 15 had melanoma, 9 had renal cell carcinoma and 9 had head and neck cancer. The paper describes the monotherapy dose-escalation part (N of about 47 patients) of the phase I trial of ivuxolimab. Patients were allowed to have had prior anti-PD-1, anti-PD-L1 or anti-CTLA-4 therapy, and approximately 40% of the dose-escalation patients had been treated with checkpoint inhibitors. In the dose-escalation cohort, around four fifths of patients were male, and the mean age was around 60 years, with a range of 23 to 79.

Trimming takes 10 bases from V and 10 bases from J, and the germline ends sit 20 bases apart. For CDR1 and CDR2, the germline V gene lists MNHEY and SVGAGI. The CDR3 goes from the cysteine to the phenylalanine over 14 residues. Solely the CDR3 DNA is kept, with 42 bases framed from the first base. The trial excluded patients who had a history of autoimmune disease or who were on systemic immunosuppression. In every dose cohort, peripheral blood was drawn for TCR sequencing at baseline, cycle 4 day 1, and cycle 7 day 1. The samples were taken from a phase I, first-in-human, multicenter, open-label dose-escalation trial of ivuxolimab. The trial enrolled adults with locally advanced or metastatic head and neck squamous cell, hepatocellular, melanoma or renal cell carcinoma. Before TCR sequencing, CD4+ T cells and CD8+ T cells were sorted from peripheral blood as separate populations. Overall study results and their limits: At doses of 0.1 to 3.0 mg/kg, clonal expansion of both CD4+ and CD8+ T cells in blood was seen between baseline and week 6. Low levels of normalized T-cell clonal expansion were also seen in some patients who did not respond. In partial responders in the 0.1-3.0 mg/kg groups, normalized peripheral clonal expansion was found to be among the lowest, especially among CD8+ T cells. After ivuxolimab, more expanded clones were found on average in CD8+ T cells than in CD4+ T cells. Which antigens the clonally expanded peripheral T cells were specific for was not determined.

The origin of this receptor is an adult with an advanced solid tumor such as melanoma, head and neck, liver or kidney cancer. Recombination joined TRBV6-5 with TRBJ1-6; a tentative D call is TRBD1 (6 bases match). The material was CD4+ or CD8+ T cells sorted from blood, obtained in a trial of the OX40 agonist ivuxolimab. CDR3 region: CATREGGTGSPLHF. The nucleotide sequence reads TGTGCCACCCGCGAAGGGGGGACCGGCTCACCCCTCCACTTT.